This T cell receptor beta chain was sequenced for a study of blood T cell repertoires in COVID-19 (TCRdb year 2020). As for the study more broadly: The collaborator samples originated in the United States, Italy and Spain and spanned the acute and convalescent phases of COVID-19. Samples were obtained from the ongoing ImmuneRACE study (first 160 participants) and from over 1,000 subjects provided by 6 global collaborators. Sample metadata almost always included a de-identified subject ID, COVID-19 status, age in years and sex. Where available, HLA class I and class II types were obtained from metadata supplied by the sample provider rather than from assay-based typing. A freely available public database, intended as a resource for researchers studying the immune response to SARS-CoV-2, is where the repertoires were released. The dataset comprised deeply sampled blood TCRbeta repertoires from subjects exposed to, actively infected with, or recovered from COVID-19. The material from the prospective study consisted of cDNA or gDNA derived from T cells, B-cell-depleted T cells, or PBMCs. The paper's findings and limits, for the study overall: How much clinical and demographic metadata was included differed by source and by participant, and the metadata was provided uncurated.

In regard to this clone: Its antigen has not been determined. No much larger clone exists at a distance of one base, and base qualities are not known.

TCRbeta CDR3 regions were amplified from genomic DNA by means of the immunoSEQ Assay, a bias-controlled multiplex PCR. Under the source paper's analysis protocol: Nucleated cell counts per sample were estimated from amplification of reference gene primers within the assay. Sequence reads were collapsed and filtered to measure the absolute abundance of every unique TCRbeta CDR3 rearrangement. Productive Simpson clonality was computed per sample as the square root of Simpson's diversity index over productive rearrangements. The table was pulled from immuneACCESS by TCRdb, which kept in-frame rearrangements only. Such tables lose some clones; where checked, under half of the loss comes from unresolved V genes, and the rest has no known cause. V and J calls and clone size are given by that table; D and trimming were obtained from the DNA. The sample table contains 300,000 or so clones; only one count was recorded for more than 70% of them. Roughly 1.1% of the sample is held by the ten biggest clonotypes.

Collaborating institutions collected whole blood in K2EDTA tubes following their own protocols. For TCRbeta analysis, collaborators shipped samples as frozen whole blood, isolated PBMCs, or DNA extracted from either of those sample types. Its CDR3 holds 13 amino acids, cysteine through phenylalanine. The DNA shown is the 39-base CDR3, in frame from base 1. CDR1 and CDR2 are read off the germline V gene as ENHRY and SYGVKD. The germline ends are 11 bases apart after V is trimmed by 8 bases and J by 1 base. Sequencing was performed on peripheral blood. The TCR comes from a woman between 45 and 65 years old with acute or convalescent COVID-19. This chain is built from TRBV10-3 and TRBJ1-1; the D gene assignment is ambiguous. Here the CDR3 is given as CAIAGARNTEAFF. The DNA reads TGTGCCATCGCGGGAGCCCGGAACACTGAAGCTTTCTTT.